This T cell receptor beta chain emerged from a study of T-cell memory formation after mild COVID-19. On the study more broadly: TCR clusters were largely donor specific.

TCRdb itself ran the 5' RACE reads through MiXCR, one entry per CDR3 protein. The sample contains roughly 110,000 distinct CDR3 sequences, 13% to 15% of which appear only once. Study observations and caveats: Detection of some responders pre-infection suggested pre-existing cross-reactive memory T cells participated. Among clones contracting day 15 to 85, CD4/CD8 was balanced, whereas later expanders leaned CD4+.

This clonotype was recorded a few times. Its antigen is unknown. The germline CDR1 and CDR2 sequences are SGHDT and YYEEEE. The CDR3 is made up of 13 amino acids. Between the trimmed V and J ends, which lost 7 bases and 6 bases, there was a span of 17 bases. Source material: PBMCs or a T cell subset sorted from them (not recorded which). V and J are TRBV5-6 and TRBJ2-7, with D perhaps matching TRBD1 or TRBD2 (5 bases each). The TCR comes from a man aged 18 to 29 who had mild COVID-19 (a few samples of this study predate the infection). Cell type and time point are not known. The chain's CDR3 is CASGDGLLTEQYF. The CDR3 DNA follows: TGTGCCAGCGGGGACGGACTCCTCACCGAGCAGTACTTC.